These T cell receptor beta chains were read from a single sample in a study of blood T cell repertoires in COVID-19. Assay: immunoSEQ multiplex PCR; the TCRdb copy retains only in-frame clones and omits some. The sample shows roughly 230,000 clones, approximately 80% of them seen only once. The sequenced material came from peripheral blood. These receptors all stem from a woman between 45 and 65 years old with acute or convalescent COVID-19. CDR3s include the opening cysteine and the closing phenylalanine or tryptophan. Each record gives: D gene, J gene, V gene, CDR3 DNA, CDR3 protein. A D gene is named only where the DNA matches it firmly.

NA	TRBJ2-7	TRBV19	TGTGCCAGTAGTATAGGAGTTGCCTACGAGCAGTACTTC	CASSIGVAYEQYF
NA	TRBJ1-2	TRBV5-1	TGCGCCAGCAGCCCCCAACCGGAGGGCAGGGAAATGGGTGGCTACACCTTC	CASSPQPEGREMGGYTF
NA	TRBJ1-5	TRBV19	TGTGCCAGTAGTATTGTCCACGGGGGACAGCCCCAGCATTTT	CASSIVHGGQPQHF
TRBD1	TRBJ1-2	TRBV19	TGTGCCAGTAGTATCACAGGGGTAGCTAACTATGGCTACACCTTC	CASSITGVANYGYTF
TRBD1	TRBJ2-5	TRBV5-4	TGTGCCAGCAGCAGGACAGGGGAAGAGACCCAGTACTTC	CASSRTGEETQYF
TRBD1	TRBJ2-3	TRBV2	TGTGCCAGCGGAGTCACAGGGGATACAGATACGCAGTATTTT	CASGVTGDTDTQYF
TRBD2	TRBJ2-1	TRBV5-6	TGTGCCAGCAGCGCCTTACTAGCGGGAGGAGCCTACAATGAGCAGTTCTTC	CASSALLAGGAYNEQFF
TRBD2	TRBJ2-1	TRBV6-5	TGTGCCAGCTCCCTGACTAGCGGGAGGGAGCAGTTCTTC	CASSLTSGREQFF
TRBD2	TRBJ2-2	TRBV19	TGTGCCAGTACTATGGGACTAGCGGGAGTCGGCGGGGAGCTGTTTTTT	CASTMGLAGVGGELFF
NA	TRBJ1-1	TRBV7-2	TGTGCCAGCAGCTTAGTTGGGGGGAGCACTGAAGCTTTCTTT	CASSLVGGSTEAFF
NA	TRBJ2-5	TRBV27	TGTGCCAGCACTGGGGGCATTGGAATTGGAGAGACCCAGTACTTC	CASTGGIGIGETQYF
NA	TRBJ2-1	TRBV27	TGTGCCAGCACCTGGGGGGACAGTTACAATGAGCAGTTCTTC	CASTWGDSYNEQFF
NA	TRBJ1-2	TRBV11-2	TGTGCCAGCAGCTTAAGCGGGGATGGCTACACCTTC	CASSLSGDGYTF
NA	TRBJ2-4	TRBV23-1	TGCGCCAGCAGTCAATCCTCAGGTTTCGATCTAGCCAAAAACATTCAGTACTTC	CASSQSSGFDLAKNIQYF
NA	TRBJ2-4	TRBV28	TGTGCCAGCAGTCCCCCGGACAATTACAAAAACATTCAGTACTTC	CASSPPDNYKNIQYF
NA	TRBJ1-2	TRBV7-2	TGTGCCAGCAGCTTAGATAGCAGGGCAAGGACGGCTAACTATGGCTACACCTTC	CASSLDSRARTANYGYTF
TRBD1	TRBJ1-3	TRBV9	TGTGCCAGCAGCGCGACAGGGGTCTCTGGAAACACCATATATTTT	CASSATGVSGNTIYF
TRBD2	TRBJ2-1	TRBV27	TGTGCCAGCAGTGGGGGACTAGCGGGTTACAATGAGCAGTTCTTC	CASSGGLAGYNEQFF
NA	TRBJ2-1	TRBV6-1	TGTGCCAGCAGTGAACTAACAGGGCGCAGCTCCTACAATGAGCAGTTCTTC	CASSELTGRSSYNEQFF
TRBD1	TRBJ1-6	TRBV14	TGTGCCAGCAGCCACCTGACAGGGGTTTATTCACCCCTCCACTTT	CASSHLTGVYSPLHF
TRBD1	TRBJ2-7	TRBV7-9	TGTGCCAGCAGCCCTGACTCGACAGGGTTCGAGCAGTACTTC	CASSPDSTGFEQYF
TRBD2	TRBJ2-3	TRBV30	TGTGCCTGGAGTGAGGGACTAGCGTCAGATACGCAGTATTTT	CAWSEGLASDTQYF
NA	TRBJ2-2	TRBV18	TGTGCCAGCTCACCGCGCCGATCGAACACCGGGGAGCTGTTTTTT	CASSPRRSNTGELFF
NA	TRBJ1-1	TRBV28	TGTGCCAGCAGTTCCCCCCCTCAGGGGATGAACACTGAAGCTTTCTTT	CASSSPPQGMNTEAFF
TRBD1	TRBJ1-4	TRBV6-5	TGTGCCAGCAGTTACTCACGACAGGGAGAAGAAAAACTGTTTTTT	CASSYSRQGEEKLFF